The 21 T cell receptor beta chains below were found in one sample sequenced in a study of control samples from healthy donors and cancer patients. Profiling relied on immunoSEQ multiplex PCR, and the TCRdb table lists in-frame clones only, not all of them. The top ten clones hold 5% to 8.5% of a sample with about 110,000 clones, 70% to 85% of them seen once. The specimen sequenced was blood. These receptors came from a man aged 18 to 30 in good health.

This clone showed up just a few times. The chain carries TRBV19 and TRBJ2-2; possibly TRBD1 for D (5 bases). Trimming removed 7 bases at V and 0 bases at J, with 9 bases between. The CDR3 has 14 amino acids. CDR1 is LNHDA and CDR2 is SQIVND in the germline V gene (reference sequence). In DNA form, the CDR3 reads TGTGCCAGTATCCGACAGTCGAACACCGGGGAGCTGTTTTTT. Amino acid sequence: CASIRQSNTGELFF. Full variable domain (outside the CDR3, taken from reference TRBV19 and TRBJ2-2): DGGITQSPKYLFRKEGQNVTLSCEQNLNHDAMYWYRQDPGQGLRLIYYSQIVNDFQKGDIAEGYSVSREKKESFPLTVTSAQKNPTAFYLCASIRQSNTGELFFGEGSRLTVL.

The rearrangement joins TRBV19 to TRBJ2-2; 10 positions agree with TRBD2. Germline loops: CDR1 LNHDA, CDR2 SQIVND (reference sequence). The CDR3 runs 18 residues. V gave up 7 bases and J gave up 7 bases; unmatched junction bases: 18. CDR3 in amino acids: CASTPLLAGPLRGGELFF. In nucleotides, the CDR3 is TGTGCCAGTACCCCCTTACTAGCGGGGCCGCTCAGGGGCGGGGAGCTGTTTTTT.

In its sample, this clone was seen a few times. The chain joins TRBV7-9 to TRBJ2-7, with D possibly matching TRBD1 (5 bases). Trimming shortened V by 5 bases and J by 3 bases, and 14 bases separated the two germline ends. Germline V gene sequence: CDR1 SEHNR, CDR2 FQNEAQ (reference sequence). This CDR3 is 14 amino acids long. The DNA for the CDR3 is TGTGCCAGCAGCCCGGACATCCTTGACTACGAGCAGTACGTC. Translating it yields CASSPDILDYEQYV.

The rearrangement uses TRBV5-8 and TRBJ1-1; 8 nucleotides line up with TRBD1. The J segment lost 3 bases and the V segment lost 3 bases, leaving 16 bases of the junction unmatched. CDR1 and CDR2 from the germline V gene are SGHTS and YDEGEE. The CDR3 contains 18 residues. For the CDR3, the DNA is TGTGCCAGCAGCTATGCTACAGGGGGATCTGCTAGGTACACTGAAGCTTTCTTT. Residues: CASSYATGGSARYTEAFF.

The CDR3 nucleotides are TGTGCCAGTAGTATAGCAGGAGGGAACGAGCAGTACTTC. It encodes CASSIAGGNEQYF. This chain links TRBV19 with TRBJ2-7, with D possibly matching TRBD2 (6 bases). Germline V gene lookup returns CDR1 LNHDA and CDR2 SQIVND (reference sequence). The CDR3 contains 13 residues. V shed 1 base and J shed 5 bases, with 9 bases lying between them.

The V and J genes are TRBV18 and TRBJ2-7, with a weak D call TRBD2 (7 bases). CDR3 length: 16 residues. The germline CDR1 and CDR2 sequences are KGHSH and LQKENI. V lost 3 bases to trimming and J lost 0 bases, with 15 bases between them. CDR3 region: CASSPTRGGGSYEQYF. The CDR3 nucleotides are TGTGCCAGCTCACCCACGAGGGGGGGTGGCTCCTACGAGCAGTACTTC.

The chain employs TRBV2 and TRBJ1-2, with D hard to call. The CDR3 is made up of 15 amino acids. The ends were cut back, 2 bases at V and 4 bases at J, with 14 bases in the middle. Germline CDR1 reads SNHLY; CDR2 reads FYNNEI. CDR3 sequence: CASSERVVHGYGYTF. CDR3 coding DNA: TGTGCCAGCAGTGAACGGGTTGTACATGGCTATGGCTACACCTTC. The full variable domain, completed using reference TRBV2 and TRBJ1-2, is EPEVTQTPSHQVTQMGQEVILRCVPISNHLYFYWYRQILGQKVEFLVSFYNNEISEKSEIFDDQFSVERPDGSNFTLKIRSTKLEDSAMYFCASSERVVHGYGYTFGSGTRLTVV.

This clone is a singleton in its sample. The chain has TRBV14 and TRBJ1-1; a weak D match, TRBD1 (5 bases). This CDR3 has 15 residues. Trimming stripped 3 bases from V and 4 bases from J, with 15 bases between. Germline V gene sequence: CDR1 SGHDN, CDR2 FVKESK. CDR3 coding DNA: TGTGCCAGCAGCCACCGGGGTTTCGGGGGCACTGAAGCTTTCTTT. It encodes CASSHRGFGGTEAFF.

This clone has only one observation. The rearrangement uses TRBV4-1 and TRBJ1-1; D uncertain. The CDR3 is 14 amino acids. The V gene's germline CDR1 is MGHRA and CDR2 YSYEKL. Trimming shortened V by 5 bases and J by 5 bases, and 15 bases separated the two germline ends. CDR3 sequence: CASSSSPGTTEAFF. The DNA of the CDR3 is TGCGCCAGCAGCTCCTCCCCGGGTACGACTGAAGCTTTCTTT.

V is TRBV4-1 and J is TRBJ1-2, with TRBD1 matching 8 bases. The CDR3 runs to 16 residues. The germline V gene encodes CDR1 MGHRA and CDR2 YSYEKL. Trimming removed 0 bases from V and 4 bases from J; junction bases left unmatched: 7. CDR3 protein: CASSQDLIGTGYGYTF. CDR3 nucleotide sequence: TGCGCCAGCAGCCAAGACTTGATTGGGACAGGCTATGGCTACACCTTC.

CDR3 DNA sequence: TGTGCCAGCAGTCTACTCCCAGGGGGCCCCCTGGGCTACACCTTC. It encodes CASSLLPGGPLGYTF. V and J are TRBV27 and TRBJ1-2; TRBD1 agrees at 8 bases. Germline lookup yields CDR1 MNHEY and CDR2 SMNVEV (reference sequence). The V gene end was trimmed by 5 bases and the J gene end by 8 bases; junction bases not matched to a gene: 13. This CDR3 comprises 15 residues.

This chain's CDR3 is CASTKDTSTDTQYF. CDR3 sequence (DNA): TGTGCCAGCACCAAAGATACTAGCACAGATACGCAGTATTTT. The rearrangement links TRBV11-3 to TRBJ2-3; D gene uncertain. CDR3 size: 14 residues. Germline V gives CDR1 SGHNT, CDR2 YENEEA. Trimming pared 7 bases from V and 0 bases from J, leaving 11 bases between.

This chain joins TRBV19 and TRBJ2-2, with a possible D match to TRBD1 (5 bases). The CDR3 has 12 residues. The germline V gene encodes CDR1 LNHDA and CDR2 SQIVND (reference sequence). Trimming took 3 bases from V and 8 from J, leaving 7 bases between them. CDR3 DNA sequence: TGTGCCAGTAGTATCCGGACAGGGGAGCTGTTTTTT. It translates to CASSIRTGELFF.

V usage is TRBV20-1 and J usage is TRBJ1-5, with TRBD1 as a possible D gene (6 bases). V lost 3 bases and J lost 4, with 16 bases in between. Germline V gene lookup returns CDR1 DFQATT and CDR2 SNEGSKA (reference sequence). The CDR3 has 15 residues. The CDR3 DNA follows: TGCAGTGCTAGTGGGTCGTGGGGGGCTAATCAGCCCCAGCATTTT. Its translation is CSASGSWGANQPQHF.

The chain uses TRBV4-3 and TRBJ1-4; 7 bases are a match to TRBD1. Looked up from germline, CDR1 is LGHNA and CDR2 is YSLEER. The V and J ends lost 4 bases and 4 bases, in that order; junction bases with no gene match: 9. This CDR3 is built from 16 residues. As DNA, the CDR3 is TGCGCCAGCAGCCCTCGGACAGGAGGATATAATGAAAAACTGTTTTTT. Translated: CASSPRTGGYNEKLFF.

V and J are TRBV7-9 and TRBJ2-7; 7 nucleotides agree with TRBD1. The CDR3 length is 13 residues. V was clipped by 0 bases and J by 6 bases; unmatched bases: 2. Germline lookup yields CDR1 SEHNR and CDR2 FQNEAQ (reference sequence). The CDR3 is CASSLAGGPEQYF. Written as DNA, the CDR3 is TGTGCCAGCAGCTTAGCAGGGGGCCCCGAGCAGTACTTC.

V gene TRBV18 combines with J gene TRBJ1-4; the D is unclear. The V gene's germline CDR1 is KGHSH and CDR2 LQKENI. This CDR3 spans 16 amino acids. Deletions cut 3 bases from V and 8 bases from J, with 19 bases between. The CDR3, as DNA: TGTGCCAGCTCACCCATTCCCAACAGAGAAAGAGAAAAACTGTTTTTT. Protein: CASSPIPNREREKLFF. Supplemented by reference TRBV18 and TRBJ1-4, the full variable domain reads NAGVMQNPRHLVRRRGQEARLRCSPMKGHSHVYWYRQLPEEGLKFMVYLQKENIIDESGMPKERFSAEFPKEGPSILRIQQVVRGDSAAYFCASSPIPNREREKLFFGSGTQLSVL.

The V gene is TRBV4-1, the J gene TRBJ1-4; D possibly corresponds to TRBD1 (6 bases). CDR3 length equals 16 residues. Trimming left V 3 bases short and J 4 bases short, with 15 bases between. Germline V CDR1 and CDR2: MGHRA, YSYEKL. The CDR3 DNA is TGCGCCAGCAGCCAGATCGGGGGGGCGCATAATGAAAAACTGTTTTTT. This encodes CASSQIGGAHNEKLFF.

The CDR3 spells CSVRQGANGGELFF. As DNA, the CDR3 is TGCAGCGTCAGACAGGGGGCTAATGGCGGGGAGCTGTTTTTT. The chain links TRBV29-1 to TRBJ2-2, with TRBD1 identical over 10 bases. The CDR3 spans 14 residues. Losses at the gene ends were 6 bases for V and 7 bases for J; bases not matched to a gene: 8. Germline assignment: CDR1 SQVTM and CDR2 ANQGSEA.

This chain joins TRBV6-1 and TRBJ1-2; D remains unclear. CDR3 length equals 15 residues. Trimming pared 1 base from V and 8 bases from J, leaving 17 bases between. In germline, CDR1 is MNHNS, CDR2 SASEGT. The CDR3 sequence: CASSEVARAAGGYTF. DNA of the CDR3: TGTGCCAGCAGTGAAGTGGCAAGGGCGGCTGGGGGCTACACCTTC.

CDR3 residues: CAILSLPRGGFRNEQFF. In DNA, the CDR3 is TGTGCCATCCTGAGCCTTCCGCGGGGGGGGTTTCGGAATGAGCAGTTCTTC. This chain joins TRBV5-4 and TRBJ2-1; 9 nucleotides align to TRBD2. Per the germline V gene, CDR1 is SGHNT and CDR2 is YYREEE (reference sequence). The CDR3 is made up of 17 amino acids. V was clipped by 9 bases and J by 7 bases; unmatched bases: 20.